This is a list of T cell receptor beta chains from one sample in a study of blood T cell repertoires in COVID-19. Some clones are missing from TCRdb's copy, which holds only in-frame ones; the method was immunoSEQ multiplex PCR. The data hold around 140,000 clones, with approximately 80% observed a single time. The specimen sequenced was peripheral blood. These receptors all come from a human donor in a cohort sampled during active COVID-19. CDR3s include the opening cysteine and the closing phenylalanine or tryptophan. D genes are given only for firm matches. Size tells how often a clone was seen (once, few, many) or the class of an expanded clone, and some rows leave it out.

cdr3_nt: TGTGCCATCAGTGAGTCGGACAGTGGGATCTATGGCTACACCTTC
cdr3_aa: CAISESDSGIYGYTF
j_call: TRBJ1-2
clone_size: -
v_call: TRBV10-3
d_call: -

cdr3_nt: TGTGCCAGCTCACAAGGACAGGGAACAGATACGCAGTATTTT
cdr3_aa: CASSQGQGTDTQYF
j_call: TRBJ2-3
clone_size: -
v_call: TRBV18
d_call: TRBD1

cdr3_nt: TGTGCCAGCAGCCCCCCAGGCGCCCTCACAGATACGCAGTATTTT
cdr3_aa: CASSPPGALTDTQYF
j_call: TRBJ2-3
clone_size: -
v_call: TRBV6-2/TRBV6-3
d_call: -

cdr3_nt: TGTGCCAGCAGCGGACAGGCGAACACTGAAGCTTTCTTT
cdr3_aa: CASSGQANTEAFF
j_call: TRBJ1-1
clone_size: -
v_call: TRBV9
d_call: -

cdr3_nt: TGTGCCAGCAGCTTCACAGGGGGCGGCACTGAAGCTTTCTTT
cdr3_aa: CASSFTGGGTEAFF
j_call: TRBJ1-1
clone_size: -
v_call: TRBV9
d_call: TRBD1

cdr3_nt: TGTGCCACCAGTGACCCATCTAGCGGGCCCTACAATGAGCAGTTCTTC
cdr3_aa: CATSDPSSGPYNEQFF
j_call: TRBJ2-1
clone_size: -
v_call: TRBV24-1
d_call: TRBD2

cdr3_nt: TGTGCCAGCAGCCCGCAGGGGGCGGGGGGCTACACCTTC
cdr3_aa: CASSPQGAGGYTF
j_call: TRBJ1-2
clone_size: few
v_call: TRBV7-9
d_call: TRBD1

cdr3_nt: TGTGCCAGCAGTTTCCGAGCTCTTATGGATACGCAGTATTTT
cdr3_aa: CASSFRALMDTQYF
j_call: TRBJ2-3
clone_size: -
v_call: TRBV2
d_call: -

cdr3_nt: TGTGCCACCGCGAGGGGGGGAGGCCGAGGAGATACGCAGTATTTT
cdr3_aa: CATARGGGRGDTQYF
j_call: TRBJ2-3
clone_size: few
v_call: TRBV11-2
d_call: -

cdr3_nt: TGCAGCGTTGACGACAGGTCGAACACTGAAGCTTTCTTT
cdr3_aa: CSVDDRSNTEAFF
j_call: TRBJ1-1
clone_size: -
v_call: TRBV29-1
d_call: -

cdr3_nt: TGTGCCAGCAGTTTAGACTTACAGGGCTACACCTTC
cdr3_aa: CASSLDLQGYTF
j_call: TRBJ1-2
clone_size: once
v_call: TRBV12-3/TRBV12-4
d_call: -

cdr3_nt: TGTGCCAGCAGCGCAGGACTAGCGGGGGGACTAAACATTCAGTACTTC
cdr3_aa: CASSAGLAGGLNIQYF
j_call: TRBJ2-4
clone_size: -
v_call: TRBV7-2
d_call: TRBD2

cdr3_nt: TGTGCCAGCACTCGCGGGGGCCCAGGGACCTACAATGAGCAGTTCTTC
cdr3_aa: CASTRGGPGTYNEQFF
j_call: TRBJ2-1
clone_size: -
v_call: TRBV2
d_call: -

cdr3_nt: TGTGCCAGCAGCTCGGCGGGCAGGGGCCAAGAGACCCAGTACTTC
cdr3_aa: CASSSAGRGQETQYF
j_call: TRBJ2-5
clone_size: -
v_call: TRBV9
d_call: -

cdr3_nt: TGTGCCAGCTCACTGGGACAGATAAATTCACCCCTCCACTTT
cdr3_aa: CASSLGQINSPLHF
j_call: TRBJ1-6
clone_size: -
v_call: TRBV18
d_call: TRBD1

cdr3_nt: TGTGCCAGCACTCTTAACAGGGACTATGGCTACACCTTC
cdr3_aa: CASTLNRDYGYTF
j_call: TRBJ1-2
clone_size: -
v_call: TRBV12-3/TRBV12-4
d_call: -

cdr3_nt: TGTGCCAGCACCCTGGAGGGAGCGGGGAACACTGAAGCTTTCTTT
cdr3_aa: CASTLEGAGNTEAFF
j_call: TRBJ1-1
clone_size: once
v_call: TRBV5-8
d_call: -

cdr3_nt: TGTGCCAGCAGCGCCCGACAGGGGGCAATCACAGATACGCAGTATTTT
cdr3_aa: CASSARQGAITDTQYF
j_call: TRBJ2-3
clone_size: -
v_call: TRBV9
d_call: TRBD1

cdr3_nt: TGTGCCAGTGGGACAGGCGAGAGCTATGGCTACACCTTC
cdr3_aa: CASGTGESYGYTF
j_call: TRBJ1-2
clone_size: -
v_call: TRBV19
d_call: TRBD1

cdr3_nt: TGTGCCAGCTCACGAGATACAGGGTACGGAAACACCATATATTTT
cdr3_aa: CASSRDTGYGNTIYF
j_call: TRBJ1-3
clone_size: -
v_call: TRBV18
d_call: -

cdr3_nt: TGTGCCAGTAGTATTCAGGGTGTTTCCTCTGGGGCCAACGTCCTGACTTTC
cdr3_aa: CASSIQGVSSGANVLTF
j_call: TRBJ2-6
clone_size: -
v_call: TRBV19
d_call: -

cdr3_nt: TGTGCCAGTAGGCCGGGGGACAGGGGACGGGACACTGAAGCTTTCTTT
cdr3_aa: CASRPGDRGRDTEAFF
j_call: TRBJ1-1
clone_size: -
v_call: TRBV19
d_call: TRBD1

cdr3_nt: TGTGCCAGCAGCTCACGACTGCGCGAACGCAATGAGCAGTTCTTC
cdr3_aa: CASSSRLRERNEQFF
j_call: TRBJ2-1
clone_size: -
v_call: TRBV11-3
d_call: -

cdr3_nt: TGCGCCAGCAGCATAAATTCAGGGGCTCGAGACATTCAGTACTTC
cdr3_aa: CASSINSGARDIQYF
j_call: TRBJ2-4
clone_size: -
v_call: TRBV5-1
d_call: -

cdr3_nt: TGCGCCAGCAGCTTGGGGGCCGGGGTGGGTGAGCAGTTCTTC
cdr3_aa: CASSLGAGVGEQFF
j_call: TRBJ2-1
clone_size: -
v_call: TRBV5-1
d_call: -

cdr3_nt: TGCGCCAGCAGCTTGAGAACTAGCGGGCCACAAGAGACCCAGTACTTC
cdr3_aa: CASSLRTSGPQETQYF
j_call: TRBJ2-5
clone_size: -
v_call: TRBV5-1
d_call: TRBD2

cdr3_nt: TGTGCCAGCAGCCAACCGGGACAGGTTGAAAAACTGTTTTTT
cdr3_aa: CASSQPGQVEKLFF
j_call: TRBJ1-4
clone_size: -
v_call: TRBV7-9
d_call: TRBD1

cdr3_nt: TGTGCCGGGGCAACCTCCTACAATGAGCAGTTCTTC
cdr3_aa: CAGATSYNEQFF
j_call: TRBJ2-1
clone_size: -
v_call: TRBV12-3/TRBV12-4
d_call: -

cdr3_nt: TGTGCCAGCAGCTCGACAGGGGGGATCTCTGGCTACACCTTC
cdr3_aa: CASSSTGGISGYTF
j_call: TRBJ1-2
clone_size: -
v_call: TRBV7-2
d_call: TRBD1

cdr3_nt: TGTGCCAGCAGCCAGGCGGGGCCCAGTGGAGAAAAACTGTTTTTT
cdr3_aa: CASSQAGPSGEKLFF
j_call: TRBJ1-4
clone_size: -
v_call: TRBV7-2
d_call: -

cdr3_nt: TGTGCCAGCAGCTTAGCGGCGGGGGTTTACAATGAGCAGTTCTTC
cdr3_aa: CASSLAAGVYNEQFF
j_call: TRBJ2-1
clone_size: -
v_call: TRBV11-2
d_call: TRBD2

cdr3_nt: TGCGCCAGCAGCTTGGAAGGGGCAGGTGGCTACACCTTC
cdr3_aa: CASSLEGAGGYTF
j_call: TRBJ1-2
clone_size: -
v_call: TRBV5-1
d_call: -

cdr3_nt: TGTGCCAGCAGCGTCGCGGGGGGACAGGGTTCACCCCTCCACTTT
cdr3_aa: CASSVAGGQGSPLHF
j_call: TRBJ1-6
clone_size: -
v_call: TRBV9
d_call: TRBD1

cdr3_nt: TGTGCCAGCAGCTTACAACAGGGGGCGAGCACTGAAGCTTTCTTT
cdr3_aa: CASSLQQGASTEAFF
j_call: TRBJ1-1
clone_size: -
v_call: TRBV5-4
d_call: TRBD1

cdr3_nt: TGTGCCAGCAGTTACGGGGGGGCGAAGGGCACTGAAGCTTTCTTT
cdr3_aa: CASSYGGAKGTEAFF
j_call: TRBJ1-1
clone_size: -
v_call: TRBV6-2/TRBV6-3
d_call: -

cdr3_nt: TGTGCCAGCAGCTTGGGGACAGGGGTGGAAAAACTGTTTTTT
cdr3_aa: CASSLGTGVEKLFF
j_call: TRBJ1-4
clone_size: few
v_call: TRBV11-3
d_call: TRBD1

cdr3_nt: TGTGCCAGCAGCAAGACCGCCGGGACAGGGATCTCCCTCTATGGCTACACCTTC
cdr3_aa: CASSKTAGTGISLYGYTF
j_call: TRBJ1-2
clone_size: -
v_call: TRBV7-9
d_call: TRBD1

cdr3_nt: TGTGCCAGCAGTGTACTAGCGGGAGTGACCGGGGAGCTGTTTTTT
cdr3_aa: CASSVLAGVTGELFF
j_call: TRBJ2-2
clone_size: -
v_call: TRBV6-4
d_call: TRBD2

cdr3_nt: TGTGCCAGTAGTATTGGATTAGGGCCAGGGTCGAGGCAGCCCCAGCATTTT
cdr3_aa: CASSIGLGPGSRQPQHF
j_call: TRBJ1-5
clone_size: -
v_call: TRBV19
d_call: -

cdr3_nt: TGTGCCAGTAGTACTGGGACAGGGGACAATGAGCAGTTCTTC
cdr3_aa: CASSTGTGDNEQFF
j_call: TRBJ2-1
clone_size: -
v_call: TRBV19
d_call: TRBD1

cdr3_nt: TGCGCCAGCAGCCAAGATCTAGGGAGGCCCAACACCATATATTTT
cdr3_aa: CASSQDLGRPNTIYF
j_call: TRBJ1-3
clone_size: -
v_call: TRBV4-3
d_call: -

cdr3_nt: TGTGCCATCAGTTCGGACAGCCAAGAGACCCAGTACTTC
cdr3_aa: CAISSDSQETQYF
j_call: TRBJ2-5
clone_size: -
v_call: TRBV10-3
d_call: -

cdr3_nt: TGTGCCAGCAGCTTAGCGGGAGCAAATAATGAGCAGTTCTTC
cdr3_aa: CASSLAGANNEQFF
j_call: TRBJ2-1
clone_size: -
v_call: TRBV7-3
d_call: TRBD2

cdr3_nt: TGTGCCAGCAGTTTAATCGCGGAGTCACCCCTCCACTTT
cdr3_aa: CASSLIAESPLHF
j_call: TRBJ1-6
clone_size: -
v_call: TRBV12-3/TRBV12-4
d_call: -

cdr3_nt: TGTGCCACCAAACGCGGAGTCGTGTACAATGAGCAGTTCTTC
cdr3_aa: CATKRGVVYNEQFF
j_call: TRBJ2-1
clone_size: -
v_call: TRBV15
d_call: -

cdr3_nt: TGTGCCAGCATCACCAGCGGGGGAGGGGCGGCTTCCGGCTACACCTTC
cdr3_aa: CASITSGGGAASGYTF
j_call: TRBJ1-2
clone_size: -
v_call: TRBV5-4
d_call: -

cdr3_nt: TGTGCCAGCAGCGGGGGGACTAGCGGGAGGAGTACGCAGTATTTT
cdr3_aa: CASSGGTSGRSTQYF
j_call: TRBJ2-3
clone_size: -
v_call: TRBV9
d_call: TRBD2

cdr3_nt: TGCGCCAGCAGCTTGGGACAGCACAATGAAAAACTGTTTTTT
cdr3_aa: CASSLGQHNEKLFF
j_call: TRBJ1-4
clone_size: -
v_call: TRBV5-1
d_call: -

cdr3_nt: TGTGCCAGCAGCTTCTGGACAGGGTCCTATGGCTACACCTTC
cdr3_aa: CASSFWTGSYGYTF
j_call: TRBJ1-2
clone_size: once
v_call: TRBV5-6
d_call: TRBD1

cdr3_nt: TGCGCCAGCAGCTTAGGAGGGGGGACAGGGGCCTCGCGGGGAGAGACCCAGTACTTC
cdr3_aa: CASSLGGGTGASRGETQYF
j_call: TRBJ2-5
clone_size: -
v_call: TRBV5-1
d_call: TRBD1

cdr3_nt: TGTGCCAGCAGTTTTCGCAGGGAAGAGACCCAGTACTTC
cdr3_aa: CASSFRREETQYF
j_call: TRBJ2-5
clone_size: -
v_call: TRBV12-3/TRBV12-4
d_call: -

cdr3_nt: TGCGCCAGCAGCCAAGAGATAGGAGATTATAGCTACACCTTC
cdr3_aa: CASSQEIGDYSYTF
j_call: TRBJ1-2
clone_size: many
v_call: TRBV4-3
d_call: -

cdr3_nt: TGCGCCAGCAGTTTAGACAGGGACCAGCCCCAGCATTTT
cdr3_aa: CASSLDRDQPQHF
j_call: TRBJ1-5
clone_size: few
v_call: TRBV5-1
d_call: TRBD1